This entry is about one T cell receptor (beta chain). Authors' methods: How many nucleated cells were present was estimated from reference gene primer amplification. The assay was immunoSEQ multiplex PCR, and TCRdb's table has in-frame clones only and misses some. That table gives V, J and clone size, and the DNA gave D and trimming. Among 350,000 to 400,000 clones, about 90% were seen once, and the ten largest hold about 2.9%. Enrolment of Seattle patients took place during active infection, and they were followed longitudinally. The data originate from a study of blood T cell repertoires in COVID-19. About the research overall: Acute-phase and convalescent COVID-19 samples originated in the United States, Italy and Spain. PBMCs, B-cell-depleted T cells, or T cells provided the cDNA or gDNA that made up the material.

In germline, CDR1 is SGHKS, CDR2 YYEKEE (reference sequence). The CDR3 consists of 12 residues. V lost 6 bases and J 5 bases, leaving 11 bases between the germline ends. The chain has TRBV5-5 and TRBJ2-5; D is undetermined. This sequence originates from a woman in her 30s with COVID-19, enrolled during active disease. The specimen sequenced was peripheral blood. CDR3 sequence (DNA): TGTGCCAGCACCACAGCTGGGGAGACCCAGTACTTC. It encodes CASTTAGETQYF.